The 10 T cell receptor beta chains in this list originate from one sample, sequenced in a study of cytomegalovirus exposure and HLA in healthy donors. Vbeta (60) and Jbeta (13) primers were used in the PCR. Using immunoSEQ multiplex PCR, the repertoire was profiled, and TCRdb retains in-frame clones only, with some absent. The sample lists under 250,000 clones, about four fifths occurring once. Sequenced material: PBMCs. The receptors originated from a woman in her forties or fifties in good health and CMV-seropositive.

The chain uses TRBV5-1 and TRBJ2-7; TRBD1 agrees at 11 bases. Unmatched junction bases numbered 9, after V lost 4 bases and J lost 3 bases. Germline-derived CDR1 and CDR2 are SGHRS and YFSETQ. CDR3 length: 16 amino acids. Written as DNA, the CDR3 is TGCGCCAGCAGCCTGGCCCAAGGGACAGGGGGCTACGAGCAGTACTTC. Encoded protein: CASSLAQGTGGYEQYF.

The chain recombines TRBV4-3 with TRBJ2-7; TRBD1 matches at 9 bases. This CDR3 comprises 16 residues. The V gene end was trimmed by 4 bases and the J gene end by 3 bases; junction bases not matched to a gene: 10. From germline, CDR1 is LGHNA and CDR2 YSLEER. The CDR3, as DNA: TGCGCCAGCAGCCCGACTCCACGGACAGGGGACTACGAGCAGTACTTC. It encodes CASSPTPRTGDYEQYF.

This clone showed up just once. CDR3 region: CASSLERDSYSYNEQFF. DNA for the CDR3: TGCGCCAGCAGCTTAGAACGGGACAGTTACTCCTACAATGAGCAGTTCTTC. The rearrangement links TRBV5-1 to TRBJ2-1; 7 bases are shared with TRBD1. Losses at the gene ends were 2 bases for V and 0 bases for J; bases not matched to a gene: 8. Per germline, CDR1 SGHRS and CDR2 YFSETQ. This CDR3 spans 17 amino acids.

The rearrangement joins TRBV7-6 to TRBJ1-6; 7 bases fit TRBD1. J lost 10 bases, V lost 4 bases, and 16 bases had no gene match. Germline lookup yields CDR1 SGHVS and CDR2 FNYEAQ. CDR3 length equals 17 residues. CDR3 in amino acids: CASSSTITGAFGSPLHF. CDR3 sequence (DNA): TGTGCCAGCAGCTCAACCATCACAGGGGCGTTTGGATCACCCCTCCACTTT.

CDR3 sequence (DNA): TGCGCCAGCAGCTTGGCTAGCGGGGGGGAGACCCAGTACTTC. Translation gives CASSLASGGETQYF. The chain couples TRBV5-1 to TRBJ2-5; 11 bases line up with TRBD2. From germline, CDR1 is SGHRS and CDR2 YFSETQ. This CDR3 is built from 14 residues. The junction had 0 bases not matched to a gene; V was cut back by 0 bases and J by 5 bases.

This clone was detected only once. The rearrangement uses TRBV7-2 and TRBJ2-3, with D possibly TRBD2 on 5 matching bases. Germline V gives CDR1 SGHTA, CDR2 FQGNSA. Trimming stripped 1 base from V and 5 bases from J, with 10 bases between. The CDR3 spans 14 residues. The CDR3 spells CASSLGSGQDTQYF. In DNA, the CDR3 is TGTGCCAGCAGCTTAGGCAGCGGCCAAGATACGCAGTATTTT.

V is TRBV13 and J is TRBJ2-5; 10 bases fit TRBD2. Looked up from germline, CDR1 is PRHDT and CDR2 is FYEKMQ (reference sequence). CDR3 length: 17 amino acids. With V trimmed by 5 bases and J by 1 base, 10 bases remained unmatched. The DNA of the CDR3 is TGTGCCAGCAGCCAGGGACCTGGACTAGCGGTCCAAGAGACCCAGTACTTC. Translating gives CASSQGPGLAVQETQYF.

The V gene is TRBV30, the J gene TRBJ1-5; no definite D call. This CDR3 region has 14 residues. Germline V lookup: CDR1 GTSNPN, CDR2 SVGIG (reference sequence). V lost 4 bases and J 4 bases, leaving 14 bases between the germline ends. The CDR3 region is CAWIATPGNQPQHF. The CDR3 DNA sequence: TGTGCCTGGATCGCTACCCCAGGAAATCAGCCCCAGCATTTT.

J is TRBJ2-5 and V is TRBV4-1; D is possibly TRBD2 (6 bases). The germline CDR1 and CDR2 sequences are MGHRA and YSYEKL. This CDR3 spans 16 amino acids. Trimming removed 1 base from V and 2 bases from J, with 14 bases in between. In DNA form, the CDR3 reads TGCGCCAGCAGCCAAGTAAAAGGAGGGTTTCAAGAGACCCAGTACTTC. Translated: CASSQVKGGFQETQYF.

The chain is built from TRBV7-7 and TRBJ2-5, with TRBD2 identical over 8 bases. CDR1 and CDR2 (germline): SSHAT, FNYEAQ (reference sequence). V was clipped by 5 bases and J by 4 bases; unmatched bases: 3. This CDR3 has 13 amino acids. The chain's CDR3 is CASSRGLGETQYF. In nucleotides, the CDR3 is TGTGCCAGCAGCCGGGGACTAGGAGAGACCCAGTACTTC.